The 20 T cell receptor beta chains given below trace back to one sample, sequenced in a study of cytomegalovirus exposure and HLA in healthy donors (dated by TCRdb to about 2017). Library generation was performed with the immunoSEQ multiplex PCR assay. For the multiplex PCR, a mixture combining 60 forward primers for TCR Vbeta segments and 13 reverse primers for TCR Jbeta segments was used. TCRdb provides this immuneACCESS table in a form limited to in-frame rearrangements. Some clones are lacking; in checked studies, under half of them reflect an unresolved V gene, and why the rest are absent is not known. The sample contains 120,000 or so clones, about 10% of them found a single time. The top ten constitute about 4.7% of the sample. Sequenced input: PBMCs. The receptors stem from a young woman in good health and CMV-seropositive.

A word on this clone: This specimen includes other DNA sequences encoding the same CDR3. V and J are TRBV6-4 and TRBJ2-2, with 7 bases matching TRBD2. V lost 5 bases to trimming and J lost 7 bases; unmatched junction nucleotides: 7. Per germline, CDR1 MRHNA and CDR2 SNTAGT. This CDR3 is built from 14 residues. The CDR3 nucleotides are TGTGCCAGCAGTCTAGGACTAGATAACGGGGAGCTGTTTTTT. Its protein product is CASSLGLDNGELFF.

There are a few counts of this clone. V and J are TRBV2 and TRBJ2-2; 7 bases fit TRBD2. Germline values: CDR1 SNHLY, CDR2 FYNNEI. The CDR3 consists of 15 residues. V shed 1 base and J 6 bases; nucleotides not matched to a gene: 5. The CDR3: CASSEGGAGAGELFF. The CDR3 DNA reads TGTGCCAGCAGTGAAGGGGGCGCGGGGGCCGGGGAGCTGTTTTTT.

This clone came up a few times. The rearrangement links TRBV20-1 to TRBJ1-2; D not certain. Germline assignment: CDR1 DFQATT and CDR2 SNEGSKA (reference sequence). V was trimmed by 6 bases and J by 2 bases, leaving 7 bases between them. The CDR3 loop spans 11 amino acids. CDR3 sequence (DNA): TGCAGTGCGTTTCTCAACTATGGCTACACCTTC. Its translation is CSAFLNYGYTF.

This clone was observed a few times. This chain links TRBV28 with TRBJ1-5; no clear D. The V gene lost 6 bases and the J gene lost 0 bases, with 9 bases spanning the gap. The CDR3 has 14 amino acids. Germline CDR1 and CDR2: MDHEN and SYDVKM. The CDR3 loop is CASSPRLSNQPQHF. In nucleotides, the CDR3 is TGTGCCAGCAGCCCTAGACTTAGCAATCAGCCCCAGCATTTT.

The table lists this clone with a few counts. The chain couples TRBV4-1 to TRBJ1-5, with no clear D. Germline CDR1 reads MGHRA; CDR2 reads YSYEKL. The CDR3 has 15 residues. V was pared by 1 base and J by 5 bases, with 12 bases between. The CDR3 DNA is TGCGCCAGCAGCCAAGTTTTTGGGGAGGATCAGCCCCAGCATTTT. Its protein is CASSQVFGEDQPQHF.

The chain is built from TRBV27 and TRBJ2-3; maybe TRBD2 (6 bases). This CDR3 is 13 amino acids long. Per germline, CDR1 MNHEY and CDR2 SMNVEV (reference sequence). Trimming left V 6 bases short and J 3 bases short, with 10 bases between. This chain's CDR3 is CASRGLETDTQYF. The CDR3 DNA reads as TGTGCCAGCAGGGGACTGGAGACAGATACGCAGTATTTT.

This clone was found many times. This chain uses TRBV28 with TRBJ1-2, with D perhaps TRBD1 (6 bases). Germline V lookup: CDR1 MDHEN, CDR2 SYDVKM. V shed 3 bases and J shed 0 bases, with 14 bases lying between them. This CDR3 comprises 16 residues. CDR3 region: CASSLFTGTTNYGYTF. CDR3 coding DNA: TGTGCCAGCAGTTTGTTCACAGGGACCACTAACTATGGCTACACCTTC.

This clone came up a few times. The rearrangement links TRBV25-1 to TRBJ2-5; D gene unclear. This CDR3 has 17 amino acids. Germline lookup yields CDR1 MGHDK and CDR2 SYGVNS. V gave up 5 bases and J gave up 1 base, with 20 bases separating them. CDR3 loop: CASSKNPHPAVQETQYF. CDR3 DNA: TGTGCCAGCAGTAAAAATCCCCACCCGGCGGTCCAAGAGACCCAGTACTTC. Combining the CDR3 with reference TRBV25-1 and TRBJ2-5 gives the whole variable domain EADIYQTPRYLVIGTGKKITLECSQTMGHDKMYWYQQDPGMELHLIHYSYGVNSTEKGDLSSESTVSRIRTEHFPLTLESARPSHTSQYLCASSKNPHPAVQETQYFGPGTRLLVL.

A few counts support this clone. The chain links TRBV5-5 to TRBJ2-3; 7 nucleotides match TRBD2. In germline, CDR1 is SGHKS, CDR2 YYEKEE (reference sequence). This CDR3 spans 14 amino acids. Losses at the gene ends were 0 bases for V and 5 bases for J; bases not matched to a gene: 3. The DNA of the CDR3 is TGTGCCAGCAGCTTGGTAGCGGGCAGAGATACGCAGTATTTT. Encoded protein: CASSLVAGRDTQYF.

V is TRBV6-5 and J is TRBJ2-7; 7 nucleotides agree with TRBD1. V trimming: 8 bases; J trimming: 6 bases; junction bases outside the gene matches: 1. CDR3 length: 10 amino acids. The germline gives CDR1 MNHEY, CDR2 SVGAGI. CDR3 sequence (DNA): TGTGCCAGCGGACAGGCCGAGCAGTACTTC. Amino acid sequence: CASGQAEQYF.

The chain couples TRBV6-5 to TRBJ2-5; D possibly corresponds to TRBD2 (6 bases). The germline CDR1 and CDR2 sequences are MNHEY and SVGAGI. The CDR3 has 13 residues. Deletions cut 0 bases from V and 5 bases from J, with 7 bases between. The CDR3 DNA follows: TGTGCCAGCAGTTACTCGAGCGGGGAGACCCAGTACTTC. Translated: CASSYSSGETQYF.

J is TRBJ2-7 and V is TRBV6-1; tentatively, D is TRBD2 (5 bases). The CDR3 sequence is 14 residues long. Germline-derived CDR1 and CDR2 are MNHNS and SASEGT. V shed 3 bases and J shed 6 bases, with 15 bases lying between them. CDR3 nucleotide sequence: TGTGCCAGCAGTGACCCCGGGGATCGGGTCGAGCAGTACTTC. It encodes CASSDPGDRVEQYF.

The chain couples TRBV23-1 to TRBJ2-7; D uncertain. TRBV23-1 is noted as an ORF with a role that remains uncertain. There are 19 residues in the CDR3. V was shortened by 1 base and J by 2 bases, with 24 bases between the two germline ends. CDR3 in amino acids: CASSQLRSSPTLSAYEQYF. Written as DNA, the CDR3 is TGCGCCAGCAGTCAATTAAGGAGCAGTCCCACCCTGAGCGCCTACGAGCAGTACTTC.

This chain links TRBV11-3 with TRBJ1-1, with 10 bases lining up with TRBD1. Germline values: CDR1 SGHNT, CDR2 YENEEA. CDR3 length: 15 amino acids. J lost 2 bases, V lost 5 bases, and 5 bases had no gene match. The CDR3 sequence is CASSRRDRGNTEAFF. The CDR3 nucleotides are TGTGCCAGCAGCCGCCGGGACAGGGGAAACACTGAAGCTTTCTTT.

The chain is built from TRBV7-9 and TRBJ2-1; 10 nucleotides line up with TRBD2. The CDR3 length is 15 residues. Trimming at V came to 5 bases and at J to 4 bases, leaving 5 bases not matched to a gene. Germline V CDR1 and CDR2: SEHNR, FQNEAQ (reference sequence). The CDR3 loop reads CASSLLTSGYNEQFF. CDR3 in DNA: TGTGCCAGCAGCCTACTGACTAGCGGGTACAATGAGCAGTTCTTC.

This clone has more than one count but fewer than ten. The chain combines TRBV5-6 with TRBJ2-3; D not resolved. Germline lookup yields CDR1 SGHDT and CDR2 YYEEEE. The length of the CDR3 is 16 residues. The V end lost 4 bases, the J end lost 2 bases, and 17 bases lay between the germline ends. The CDR3 spells CASSLLTSRYTDTQYF. The CDR3, as DNA: TGTGCCAGCAGCCTCCTGACCAGCAGGTACACAGATACGCAGTATTTT. The variable domain in full, with the rest retrieved from reference TRBV5-6 and TRBJ2-3, is DAGVTQSPTHLIKTRGQQVTLRCSPKSGHDTVSWYQQALGQGPQFIFQYYEEEERQRGNFPDRFSGHQFPNYSSELNVNALLLGDSALYLCASSLLTSRYTDTQYFGPGTRLTVL.

The chain links TRBV27 to TRBJ2-1; D call uncertain. Between the trimmed V and J ends, which lost 5 bases and 4 bases, there was a span of 15 bases. Germline V gene sequence: CDR1 MNHEY, CDR2 SMNVEV (reference sequence). This CDR3 has 15 amino acids. The CDR3, as DNA: TGTGCCAGCAGTCCGTCCCAAGCCCTTTACAATGAGCAGTTCTTC. Translated: CASSPSQALYNEQFF.

In this sample, this clone turned up a few times. The chain couples TRBV27 to TRBJ2-1; TRBD2 is a possible D gene (5 bases). This CDR3 is 15 amino acids long. Germline values: CDR1 MNHEY, CDR2 SMNVEV (reference sequence). The germline V and J ends were trimmed by 2 bases and 2 bases, with 10 bases remaining between them. CDR3 sequence: CASSLLEGTYNEQFF. CDR3 DNA sequence: TGTGCCAGCAGTTTACTAGAGGGAACCTACAATGAGCAGTTCTTC.

A few counts support this clone. The rearrangement uses TRBV29-1 and TRBJ2-5, with 9 nucleotides matching TRBD2. TRBJ2-7 explains the end of the DNA better; the J call may be wrong. The CDR3 is made up of 14 amino acids. The V gene's germline CDR1 is SQVTM and CDR2 ANQGSEA. CDR3 region: CSVGSGGPSYEQYF. DNA of the CDR3: TGCAGCGTTGGTAGCGGGGGACCCTCCTACGAGCAGTACTTC.

This sequence joins TRBV28 and TRBJ1-2, with 10 bases fitting TRBD1. From germline, CDR1 is MDHEN and CDR2 SYDVKM. The V gene end was trimmed by 4 bases and the J gene end by 7 bases; junction bases not matched to a gene: 6. The CDR3 is 14 amino acids. CDR3 loop: CASSSHDRGLGYTF. CDR3 DNA sequence: TGTGCCAGCAGTTCCCACGACAGGGGGCTTGGCTACACCTTC.